What follows are 16 T cell receptor beta chains derived from one specimen sequenced in a study of CD8+ T cells in alopecia areata. Investigators isolated RNA and reverse transcribed it into cDNA to act as the sequencing template. Assay used: immunoSEQ multiplex PCR; TCRdb lists only in-frame clones, some missing. Of 200,000 or so clones in the sample, 50% to 60% are singletons; the top ten hold 0.45%. Specimen: CD4+ T cells sorted from blood, collected at week 0. These receptor sequences come from a human donor with alopecia areata.

The V and J genes are TRBV29-1 and TRBJ2-7; no clear D gene. This CDR3 contains 13 residues. Trimming shortened V by 6 bases and J by 3 bases, and 15 bases separated the two germline ends. The germline V gene encodes CDR1 SQVTM and CDR2 ANQGSEA. The DNA for the CDR3 is TGCAGCGTCACCGCTAACAGCTTCTACGAGCAGTACTTC. This codes for CSVTANSFYEQYF.

V usage is TRBV11-2 and J usage is TRBJ2-5, with TRBD1 identical over 7 bases. Trimming took 3 bases from V and 4 from J; bases not matched to a gene: 8. The length of the CDR3 is 15 residues. The germline V gene encodes CDR1 SGHAT and CDR2 FQNNGV. CDR3 protein: CASSFTRQGRETQYF. CDR3 DNA: TGTGCCAGCAGCTTCACTCGACAGGGCCGAGAGACCCAGTACTTC.

The V and J genes are TRBV4-1 and TRBJ1-1; D is undetermined. Germline V gene lookup returns CDR1 MGHRA and CDR2 YSYEKL. The V end lost 6 bases, the J end lost 1 base, and 12 bases lay between the germline ends. The CDR3 covers 14 residues. The CDR3 DNA follows: TGCGCCAGCAGTCCACTACAACCGAACACTGAAGCTTTCTTT. Translation: CASSPLQPNTEAFF.

This clone has only a few counts. V gene TRBV29-1 combines with J gene TRBJ2-6; D is perhaps TRBD1 (6 bases). The germline V gene has CDR1 SQVTM and CDR2 ANQGSEA. Trimming removed 4 bases at V and 4 bases at J, with 11 bases between. The CDR3 is 14 amino acids. The CDR3 region has the DNA TGCAGCGTTGGCCCGGGGACAGGGGCCAACGTCCTGACTTTC. Protein: CSVGPGTGANVLTF.

This chain connects TRBV30 to TRBJ2-5; 9 nucleotides line up with TRBD1. The CDR3 loop spans 14 amino acids. The germline CDR1 and CDR2 sequences are GTSNPN and SVGIG (reference sequence). J lost 5 bases, V lost 2 bases, and 6 bases had no gene match. Written as DNA, the CDR3 is TGTGCCTGGAGTTTTAACAGGGGGCGGGAGACCCAGTACTTC. This codes for CAWSFNRGRETQYF.

The rearrangement links TRBV29-1 to TRBJ1-4, with 8 bases identical to TRBD1. Trimming cost V 7 bases and J 8 bases; bases outside gene matches: 12. CDR3 length: 14 residues. Germline V lookup: CDR1 SQVTM, CDR2 ANQGSEA. CDR3 DNA sequence: TGCAGCGCATCCCCGGGGAACAGGGGGGAAAAACTGTTTTTT. Its translation is CSASPGNRGEKLFF.

The chain uses TRBV30 and TRBJ2-3; 9 bases are a match to TRBD1. Looked up from germline, CDR1 is GTSNPN and CDR2 is SVGIG (reference sequence). CDR3 size: 14 residues. The ends lost 5 bases at V and 5 bases at J; junction bases unmatched: 8. Written as DNA, the CDR3 is TGTGCCTGGGACCGGGACAGGGTTCGAGATACGCAGTATTTT. Encoded protein: CAWDRDRVRDTQYF.

Only a few counts were recorded for this clone. The chain joins TRBV6-6 to TRBJ2-1, with a possible D match to TRBD2 (5 bases). Between the trimmed V and J ends, which lost 7 bases and 7 bases, there was a span of 17 bases. Per the germline V gene, CDR1 is MNHNY and CDR2 is SVGAGI (reference sequence). The CDR3 is 14 residues long. CDR3 nucleotides: TGTGCCAGCACCGAACCCTACGGAGGTAATGAGCAGTTCTTC. Translating gives CASTEPYGGNEQFF.

The chain is built from TRBV9 and TRBJ1-6, with TRBD1 identical over 7 bases. This CDR3 region has 14 residues. The V gene's germline CDR1 is SGDLS and CDR2 YYNGEE. V shed 0 bases, J shed 10 bases, and the junction held 4 bases outside the gene matches. The CDR3 loop reads CASSVEDRVSPLHF. DNA of the CDR3: TGTGCCAGCAGCGTAGAAGACAGGGTATCACCCCTCCACTTT.

This clone was picked up a small number of times. This chain links TRBV6-5 with TRBJ2-7, with D possibly being TRBD1 or TRBD2 (5 bases each). The CDR3 is made up of 13 amino acids. In germline, CDR1 is MNHEY, CDR2 SVGAGI. The V end was cut by 5 bases, the J end by 5 bases, with 13 bases between. CDR3 sequence (DNA): TGTGCCAGCAGTCCAGGGAGTAGTAACGAGCAGTACTTC. It specifies CASSPGSSNEQYF.

This clone came up a few times. The chain couples TRBV29-1 to TRBJ1-1, with 8 positions matching TRBD1. In germline, CDR1 is SQVTM, CDR2 ANQGSEA. The CDR3 is made up of 14 amino acids. Trimming at V came to 5 bases and at J to 0 bases, leaving 5 bases not matched to a gene. CDR3 in DNA: TGCAGCGTTTACAGGGGGGCCGTGAACACTGAAGCTTTCTTT. It translates to CSVYRGAVNTEAFF.

This clone has just a few counts. This chain connects TRBV4-2 to TRBJ2-7; D is possibly TRBD2 (5 bases). V lost 0 bases, J lost 0 bases, and 6 bases lay in between. This CDR3 has 14 residues. Germline V gene data show CDR1 as LGHNA and CDR2 as YNFKEQ. CDR3 sequence reads: CASSQDAGSYEQYF. The CDR3 nucleotides read TGTGCCAGCAGCCAAGACGCGGGCTCCTACGAGCAGTACTTC.

The chain carries TRBV30 and TRBJ2-1; D is possibly TRBD1 or TRBD2 (6 bases each). Germline assignment: CDR1 GTSNPN and CDR2 SVGIG (reference sequence). This CDR3 region has 15 residues. Trimming shortened V by 2 bases and J by 3 bases, and 14 bases separated the two germline ends. This CDR3 reads CAWSKGGSVYNEQFF. DNA of the CDR3: TGTGCCTGGAGTAAAGGGGGGAGTGTCTACAATGAGCAGTTCTTC.

V usage is TRBV30 and J usage is TRBJ1-2; TRBD1 matches at 7 bases. The CDR3 is 12 residues long. Germline-derived CDR1 and CDR2 are GTSNPN and SVGIG (reference sequence). V lost 5 bases to trimming and J lost 7 bases; unmatched junction nucleotides: 7. This CDR3 reads CAWGQVSGGYTF. As DNA, the CDR3 is TGTGCCTGGGGACAGGTTTCGGGTGGCTACACCTTC.

The chain carries TRBV29-1 and TRBJ1-2; perhaps TRBD1 as D (5 bases). CDR3 length equals 13 residues. Trimming shortened V by 2 bases and J by 2 bases, and 9 bases separated the two germline ends. Germline CDR1 SQVTM, CDR2 ANQGSEA. The CDR3 protein is CSVETGPNYGYTF. CDR3 DNA: TGCAGCGTTGAAACAGGACCCAACTATGGCTACACCTTC.

This clone was recorded many times. The chain employs TRBV5-1 and TRBJ2-2, with no clear D. V gave up 5 bases and J gave up 1 base, with 9 bases separating them. This CDR3 is built from 14 residues. The germline CDR1 and CDR2 sequences are SGHRS and YFSETQ. The CDR3 loop is CASSRLLNTGELFF. Here the CDR3 DNA reads TGCGCCAGCAGTCGTCTCCTGAACACCGGGGAGCTGTTTTTT.